The rows below give T cell receptor beta chains drawn from one sample of a study of long-term antiretroviral therapy in people with HIV. Clones were sequenced by immunoSEQ multiplex PCR, and TCRdb holds only the in-frame ones, with some missing. Of almost 30,000 clones in the sample, approximately 90% were seen once. Here the sequenced sample was unsorted PBMCs, taken 3.2 years before starting antiretroviral therapy. These receptors were collected from a middle-aged man with HIV. CDR3s leave out the opening cysteine and the closing phenylalanine or tryptophan. Clone sizes are given selectively: once, few, many, or a class where the clone is expanded.

v_call: TRBV5-1
clone_size: .
cdr3_aa: ASRSSNSYEQY

v_call: TRBV12-1
clone_size: .
cdr3_aa: ASSYYAGQSRANVLT

v_call: TRBV28
clone_size: .
cdr3_aa: ASSLSGEQY

v_call: TRBV7-8
clone_size: .
cdr3_aa: ASRIRGVRTEAF

v_call: TRBV7-6
clone_size: few
cdr3_aa: ASSPGRLAEKLF

v_call: TRBV30
clone_size: once
cdr3_aa: AWSSRAGINSPLH

v_call: TRBV7-9
clone_size: .
cdr3_aa: ASSWSLGSLQETQY

v_call: TRBV5-1
clone_size: .
cdr3_aa: ASRTNTGELF

v_call: TRBV28
clone_size: .
cdr3_aa: ASSLYYTEAF

v_call: TRBV5-5
clone_size: .
cdr3_aa: ASSLVRDQMAF

v_call: TRBV28
clone_size: .
cdr3_aa: ASSSPTRWVSQH

v_call: TRBV23-1
clone_size: .
cdr3_aa: ASPSLQWGGELF

v_call: TRBV29-1
clone_size: once
cdr3_aa: SVTSFEYRYEQY

v_call: TRBV12-2
clone_size: .
cdr3_aa: ASRAPGHRSNQPQH

v_call: TRBV10-3
clone_size: .
cdr3_aa: AISQGASNQPQH

v_call: TRBV14
clone_size: .
cdr3_aa: ASSQRLAGSYNEQF

v_call: TRBV5-6
clone_size: .
cdr3_aa: ASSFFTSYEQY

v_call: TRBV2
clone_size: .
cdr3_aa: ASSADRSYEQY

v_call: TRBV5-1
clone_size: .
cdr3_aa: ASSFPNGYNSPLH

v_call: TRBV9
clone_size: .
cdr3_aa: ASSLRLAGDEQY

v_call: TRBV10-1
clone_size: .
cdr3_aa: ASSESTGGSPEQY

v_call: TRBV7-2
clone_size: .
cdr3_aa: ASSSLPGLAGFQETQY

v_call: TRBV11-2
clone_size: few
cdr3_aa: ASSSSNSPLH

v_call: TRBV6-5
clone_size: .
cdr3_aa: ASRKGQDYGYT

v_call: TRBV28
clone_size: .
cdr3_aa: ASSSSSGATNEKLF

v_call: TRBV9
clone_size: .
cdr3_aa: ASSVTGASTEAF

v_call: TRBV6-5
clone_size: .
cdr3_aa: ASSYSGGLSGYT

v_call: TRBV18
clone_size: once
cdr3_aa: ASSPPRFGEHYNEQF

v_call: TRBV2
clone_size: once
cdr3_aa: ASSARTGVSYEQY

v_call: TRBV6-5
clone_size: .
cdr3_aa: ASRLGPYEQY

v_call: TRBV29-1
clone_size: .
cdr3_aa: SGGSGGSNEQF

v_call: TRBV7-6
clone_size: .
cdr3_aa: ASSNSGEQF

v_call: TRBV7-9
clone_size: .
cdr3_aa: ASSKSGRGVTGELF

v_call: TRBV5-1
clone_size: .
cdr3_aa: ASSFGRSSTDTQY

v_call: TRBV6-1
clone_size: .
cdr3_aa: ASSVSGINQPQH

v_call: TRBV18
clone_size: .
cdr3_aa: ASSPRLQGGNEQF

v_call: TRBV5-6
clone_size: .
cdr3_aa: ATRTSGYYEQY

v_call: TRBV7-2
clone_size: once
cdr3_aa: ASSSSTARKLF

v_call: TRBV5-1
clone_size: once
cdr3_aa: ASSPDGGARVYEQY

v_call: TRBV18
clone_size: few
cdr3_aa: ASSPDRGNQPQH

v_call: TRBV4-1
clone_size: few
cdr3_aa: ASSHEVLTGRDQPQH

v_call: TRBV2
clone_size: .
cdr3_aa: ASSEARVDTQY

v_call: TRBV18
clone_size: .
cdr3_aa: ASSLAITLYTGELF